What follows describes a single T cell receptor beta chain. Its antigen remains unknown. V gave up 0 bases and J gave up 3 bases, with 7 bases separating them. This CDR3 spans 14 amino acids. Germline V lookup: CDR1 SGHRS, CDR2 YFSETQ. The data were taken from a study of T cell responses to AZD1222 COVID-19 vaccine. Study results and limitations: Samples come after the peak T cell response, not at day 14.

Profiled with immunoSEQ multiplex PCR; TCRdb holds only in-frame clones, not every one. Of some 120,000 clones in the sample, 90% to 95% were seen once. The receptor's source is an adult in good health. V is TRBV5-1 and J is TRBJ2-1; no reliable D call. This sample comprised peripheral blood, obtained on day 0 of AZD1222 vaccination. CDR3 residues: CASSLVGSYNEQFF. The CDR3 DNA sequence: TGCGCCAGCAGCTTGGTGGGCAGCTACAATGAGCAGTTCTTC.